This T cell receptor beta chain was sequenced during a study of blood T cell repertoires in COVID-19 (dated by TCRdb to 2018 to 2021). Context from the whole study: Collaborator samples came from the United States, Italy and Spain and covered acute and convalescent phases of COVID-19. The prospective study material was composed of cDNA or gDNA derived from T cells, B-cell-depleted T cells, or PBMCs. Subjects who had been exposed to COVID-19, were actively infected with it, or had recovered from it provided the deeply sampled blood TCRbeta repertoires that made up the dataset. A freely available public database, intended as a resource for researchers studying the immune response to SARS-CoV-2, is where the repertoires were released. Samples were obtained from the ongoing ImmuneRACE study (first 160 participants) and from about 1,300 subjects provided by 6 global collaborators. The sample metadata nearly always contained a de-identified subject ID, COVID-19 status, age in years and sex. Where available, HLA class I and class II types were obtained from metadata supplied by the sample provider rather than from assay-based typing. Summary of the overall study and its limitations: The amount of clinical and demographic metadata varied by source and participant and was provided uncurated.

For this clone: Which antigen it targets is not known. Base qualities were left out, and no much larger clone turns up one base away.

The CDR3 covers 16 residues, taking in both the cysteine and the phenylalanine. The retained sequence is limited to the CDR3, 48 bases, with the frame set at the first base. CDR1 and CDR2, per the germline V gene, are LGHNA and YSLEER. V lost 7 bases and J lost 6 bases, and the count of bases not matched to a germline gene is 14. TCRbeta CDR3 regions were amplified from genomic DNA using the immunoSEQ Assay, a bias-controlled multiplex PCR. Processing in the source paper ran as follows. Nucleated cell counts per sample were estimated from amplification of reference gene primers within the assay. Sequence reads were collapsed and filtered to measure the absolute abundance of every unique TCRbeta CDR3 rearrangement. For each sample, productive Simpson clonality was calculated as the square root of Simpson's diversity index across productive rearrangements. Drawn from immuneACCESS, this table holds only the in-frame rearrangements with V and J called that TCRdb kept. Clones are partly lost; checked studies trace under half to an unresolved V gene and leave the rest unexplained. Clone size and the V and J calls come from that table; the DNA yielded D and trimming. In this sample the table shows 140,000 to 150,000 clones, 80% to 90% of which occur a single time. Together, the top ten hold about an eighth of the sample.

In Seattle, one collaborating source enrolled patients while the infection was active and tracked those patients longitudinally over the course of disease. Collaborating institutions collected whole blood in K2EDTA tubes following their own protocols. Collaborator samples were shipped for TCRbeta analysis as frozen whole blood, isolated PBMCs, or DNA extracted from either sample type. The chain is encoded by TRBV4-3 joined to TRBJ2-1; 8 central bases correspond to TRBD2. The sequence was collected from a man younger than 30 with COVID-19, enrolled during active disease. Sequencing was done on a sample of peripheral blood. The nucleotides read TGCGCCAGCAATCGGGAACTAGCGGTCCCTCCCAATGAGCAGTTCTTC. Translated, this gives CASNRELAVPPNEQFF.